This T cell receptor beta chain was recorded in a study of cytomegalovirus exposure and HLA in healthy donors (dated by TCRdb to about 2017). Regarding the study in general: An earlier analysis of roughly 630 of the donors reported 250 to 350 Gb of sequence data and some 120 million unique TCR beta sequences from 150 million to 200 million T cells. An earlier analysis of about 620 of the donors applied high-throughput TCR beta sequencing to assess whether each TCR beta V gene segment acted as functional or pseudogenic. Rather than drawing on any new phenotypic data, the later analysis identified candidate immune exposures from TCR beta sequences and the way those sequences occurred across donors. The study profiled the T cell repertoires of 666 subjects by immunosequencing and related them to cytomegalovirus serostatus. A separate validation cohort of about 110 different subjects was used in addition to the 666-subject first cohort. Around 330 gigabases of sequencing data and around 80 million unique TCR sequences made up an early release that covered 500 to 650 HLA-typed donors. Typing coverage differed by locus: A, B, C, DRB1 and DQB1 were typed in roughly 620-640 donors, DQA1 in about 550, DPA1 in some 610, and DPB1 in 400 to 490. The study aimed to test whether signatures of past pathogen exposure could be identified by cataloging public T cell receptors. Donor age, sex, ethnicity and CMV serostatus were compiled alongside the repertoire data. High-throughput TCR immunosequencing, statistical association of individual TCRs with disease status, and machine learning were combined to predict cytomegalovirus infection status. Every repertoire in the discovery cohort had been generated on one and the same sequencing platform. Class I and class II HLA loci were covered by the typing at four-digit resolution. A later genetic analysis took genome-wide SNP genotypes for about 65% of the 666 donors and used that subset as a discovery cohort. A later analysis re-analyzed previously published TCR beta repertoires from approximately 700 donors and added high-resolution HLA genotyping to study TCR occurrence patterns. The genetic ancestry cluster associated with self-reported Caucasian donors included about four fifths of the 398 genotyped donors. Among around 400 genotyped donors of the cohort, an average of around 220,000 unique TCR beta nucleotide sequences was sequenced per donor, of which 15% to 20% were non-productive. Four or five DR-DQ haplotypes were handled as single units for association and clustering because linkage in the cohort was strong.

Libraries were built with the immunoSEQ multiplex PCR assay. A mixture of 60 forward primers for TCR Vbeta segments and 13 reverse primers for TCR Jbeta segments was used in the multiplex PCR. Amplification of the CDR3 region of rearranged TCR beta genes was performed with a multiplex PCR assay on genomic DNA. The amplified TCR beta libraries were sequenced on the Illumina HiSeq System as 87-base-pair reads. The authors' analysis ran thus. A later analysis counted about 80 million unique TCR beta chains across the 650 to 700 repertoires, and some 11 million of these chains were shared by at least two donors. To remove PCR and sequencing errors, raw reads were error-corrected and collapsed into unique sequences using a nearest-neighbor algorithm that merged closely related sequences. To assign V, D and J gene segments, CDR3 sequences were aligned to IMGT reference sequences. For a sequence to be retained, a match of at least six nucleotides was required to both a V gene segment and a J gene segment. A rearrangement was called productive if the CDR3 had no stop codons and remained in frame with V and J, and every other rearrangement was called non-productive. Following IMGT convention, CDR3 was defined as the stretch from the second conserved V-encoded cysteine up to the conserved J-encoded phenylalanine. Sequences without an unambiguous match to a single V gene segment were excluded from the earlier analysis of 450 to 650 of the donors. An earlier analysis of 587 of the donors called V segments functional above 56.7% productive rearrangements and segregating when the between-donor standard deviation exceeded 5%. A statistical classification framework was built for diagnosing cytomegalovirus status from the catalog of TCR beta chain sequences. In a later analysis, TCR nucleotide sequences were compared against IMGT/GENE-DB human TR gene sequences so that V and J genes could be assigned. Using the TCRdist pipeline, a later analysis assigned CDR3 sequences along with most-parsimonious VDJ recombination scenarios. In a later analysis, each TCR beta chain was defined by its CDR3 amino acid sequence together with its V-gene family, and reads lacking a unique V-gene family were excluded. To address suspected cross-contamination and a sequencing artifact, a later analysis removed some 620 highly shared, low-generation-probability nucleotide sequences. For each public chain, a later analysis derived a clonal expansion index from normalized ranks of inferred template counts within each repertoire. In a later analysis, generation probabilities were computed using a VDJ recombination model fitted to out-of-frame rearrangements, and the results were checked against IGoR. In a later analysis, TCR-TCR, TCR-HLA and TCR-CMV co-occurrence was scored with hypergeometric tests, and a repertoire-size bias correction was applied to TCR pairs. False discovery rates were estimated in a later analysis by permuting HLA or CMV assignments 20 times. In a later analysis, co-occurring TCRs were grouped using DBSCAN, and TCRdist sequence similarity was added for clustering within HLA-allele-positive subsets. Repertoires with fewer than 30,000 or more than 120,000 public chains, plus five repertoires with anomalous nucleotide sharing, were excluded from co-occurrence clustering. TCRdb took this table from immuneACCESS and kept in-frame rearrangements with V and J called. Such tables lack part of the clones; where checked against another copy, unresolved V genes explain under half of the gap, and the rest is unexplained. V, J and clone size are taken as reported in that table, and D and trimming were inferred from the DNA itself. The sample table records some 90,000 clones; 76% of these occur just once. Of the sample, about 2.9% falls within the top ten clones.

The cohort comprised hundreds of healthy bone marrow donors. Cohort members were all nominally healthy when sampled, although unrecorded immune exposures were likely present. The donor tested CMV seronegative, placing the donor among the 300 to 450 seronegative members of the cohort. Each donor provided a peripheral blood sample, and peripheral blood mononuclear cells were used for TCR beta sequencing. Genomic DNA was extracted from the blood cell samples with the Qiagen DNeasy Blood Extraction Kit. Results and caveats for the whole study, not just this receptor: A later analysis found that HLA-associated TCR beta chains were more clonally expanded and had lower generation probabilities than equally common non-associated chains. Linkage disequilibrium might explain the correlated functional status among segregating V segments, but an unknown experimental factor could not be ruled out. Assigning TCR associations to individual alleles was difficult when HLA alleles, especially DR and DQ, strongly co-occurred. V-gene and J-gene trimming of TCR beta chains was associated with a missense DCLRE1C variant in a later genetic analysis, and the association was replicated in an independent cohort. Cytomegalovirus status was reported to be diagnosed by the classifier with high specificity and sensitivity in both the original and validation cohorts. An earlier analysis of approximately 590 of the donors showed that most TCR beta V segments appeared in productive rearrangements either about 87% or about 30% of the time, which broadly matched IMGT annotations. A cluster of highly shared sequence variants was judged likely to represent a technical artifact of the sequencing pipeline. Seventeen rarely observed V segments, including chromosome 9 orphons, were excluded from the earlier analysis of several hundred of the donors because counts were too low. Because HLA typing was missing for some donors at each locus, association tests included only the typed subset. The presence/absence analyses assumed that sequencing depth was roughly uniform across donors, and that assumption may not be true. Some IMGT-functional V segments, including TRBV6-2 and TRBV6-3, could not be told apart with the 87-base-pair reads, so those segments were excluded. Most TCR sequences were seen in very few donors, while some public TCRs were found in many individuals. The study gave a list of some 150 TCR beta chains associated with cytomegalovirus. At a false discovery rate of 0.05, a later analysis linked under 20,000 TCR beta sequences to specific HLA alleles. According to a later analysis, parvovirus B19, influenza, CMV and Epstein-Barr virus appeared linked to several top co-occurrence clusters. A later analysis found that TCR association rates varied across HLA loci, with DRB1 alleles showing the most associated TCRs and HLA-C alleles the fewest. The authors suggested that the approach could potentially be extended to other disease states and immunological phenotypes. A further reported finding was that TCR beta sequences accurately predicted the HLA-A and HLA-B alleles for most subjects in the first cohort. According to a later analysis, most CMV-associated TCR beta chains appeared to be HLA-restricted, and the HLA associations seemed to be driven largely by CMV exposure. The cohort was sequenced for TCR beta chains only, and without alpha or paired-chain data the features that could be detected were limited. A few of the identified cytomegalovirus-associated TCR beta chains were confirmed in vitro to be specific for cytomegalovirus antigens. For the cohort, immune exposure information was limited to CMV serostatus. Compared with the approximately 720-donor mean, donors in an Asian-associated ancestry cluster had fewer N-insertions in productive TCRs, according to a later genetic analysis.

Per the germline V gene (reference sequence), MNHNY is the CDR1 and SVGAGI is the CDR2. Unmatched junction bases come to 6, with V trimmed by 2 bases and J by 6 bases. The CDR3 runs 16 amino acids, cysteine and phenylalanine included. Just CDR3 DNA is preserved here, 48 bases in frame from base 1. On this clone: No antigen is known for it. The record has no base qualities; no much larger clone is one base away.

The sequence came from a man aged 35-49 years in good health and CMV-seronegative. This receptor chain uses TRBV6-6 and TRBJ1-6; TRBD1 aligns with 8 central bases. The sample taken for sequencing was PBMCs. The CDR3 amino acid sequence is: CASSYPVGQGNSPLHF. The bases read TGTGCCAGCAGTTACCCCGTCGGACAGGGTAATTCACCCCTCCACTTT.